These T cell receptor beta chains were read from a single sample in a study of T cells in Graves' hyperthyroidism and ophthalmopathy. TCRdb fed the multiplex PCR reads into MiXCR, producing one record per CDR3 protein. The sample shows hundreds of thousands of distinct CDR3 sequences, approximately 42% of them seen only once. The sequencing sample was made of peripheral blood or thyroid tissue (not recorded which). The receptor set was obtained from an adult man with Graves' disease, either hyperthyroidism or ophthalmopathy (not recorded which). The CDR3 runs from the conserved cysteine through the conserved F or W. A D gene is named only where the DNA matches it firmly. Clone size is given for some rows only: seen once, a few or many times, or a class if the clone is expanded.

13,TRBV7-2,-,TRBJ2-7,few,TGCGCCAGCAGCCAGACCTACTCCTACGAGCAGTACTTC,CASSQTYSYEQYF
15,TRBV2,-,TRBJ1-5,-,TGTGCCAGCAAGAAGGGGCGGAGTGGCAATCAGCCCCAGCATTTT,CASKKGRSGNQPQHF
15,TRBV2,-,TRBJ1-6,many,TGTGCCAGCAGTGAATGGACGGCATATAATTCACCCCTCCACTTT,CASSEWTAYNSPLHF
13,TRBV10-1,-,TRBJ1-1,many,TGCGCCAGCAGTGAGGGGACGGCAACTGAAGCTTTCTTT,CASSEGTATEAFF
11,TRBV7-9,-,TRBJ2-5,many,TGTGCCAGCAGCCGGGCGGAGACCCAGTACTTC,CASSRAETQYF
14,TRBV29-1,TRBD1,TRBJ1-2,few,TGCAGCGTCTTCGCCGGGACAGCTAACTATGGCTACACCTTC,CSVFAGTANYGYTF
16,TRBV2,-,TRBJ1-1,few,TGTGCCAGCAGTTCCCCCCGGACAGCAGGCGGTACTGAAGCTTTCTTT,CASSSPRTAGGTEAFF
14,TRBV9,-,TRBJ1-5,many,TGTGCCAGCAGCGTAGGACGAGAGAATCAGCCCCAGCATTTT,CASSVGRENQPQHF
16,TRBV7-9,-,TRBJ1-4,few,TGTGCCAGCAGCCCTGAGGACGGAGTGGGGGGGGAAAAACTGTTTTTT,CASSPEDGVGGEKLFF
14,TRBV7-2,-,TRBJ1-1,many,TGTGCCAGCAGCTTGAACCTAAAGAACACTGAAGCTTTCTTT,CASSLNLKNTEAFF
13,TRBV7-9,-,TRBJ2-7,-,TGTGCCAGCAGCTTACACCCCACCTACGAGCAGTACTTC,CASSLHPTYEQYF
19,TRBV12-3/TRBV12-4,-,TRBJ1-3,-,TGTGCCAGCAGGGTAGGCGCGGACCCAGACGTTCGCTCTGGAAACACCATATATTTT,CASRVGADPDVRSGNTIYF
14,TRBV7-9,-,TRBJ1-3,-,TGTGCCAGCAGAGGGTCAGCCTCTGGAAACACCATATATTTT,CASRGSASGNTIYF
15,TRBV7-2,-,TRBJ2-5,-,TGTGCCAGCAGCTTTAGGGACCCCCGGCCGTTGACCCAGTACTTC,CASSFRDPRPLTQYF
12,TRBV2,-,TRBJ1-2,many,TGTGCCAGCAGTGAAAGGGTTGATGGCTACACCTTC,CASSERVDGYTF
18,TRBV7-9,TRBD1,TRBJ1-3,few,TGTGCCAGCAGCCCAAGACAGGGGGCTAAATCCTCTGGAAACACCATATATTTT,CASSPRQGAKSSGNTIYF
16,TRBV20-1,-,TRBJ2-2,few,TGCAGTGCTAGAGCCCTCGGTATTTTTAGCCCCGGGGAGCTGTTTTTT,CSARALGIFSPGELFF
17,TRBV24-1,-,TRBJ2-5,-,TGTGCCAGCAGTGACCATGACAGCACGTCAACCCAAGAGACCCAGTACTTC,CASSDHDSTSTQETQYF
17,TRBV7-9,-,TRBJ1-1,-,TGTGCCAGCAGCTCCAAGGGGGTTTTTGGTTCGGGCACTGAAGCTTTCTTT,CASSSKGVFGSGTEAFF
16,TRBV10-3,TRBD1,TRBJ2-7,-,TGTGCCATCAGACCCTCCGGACAGGCCCTGATCTACGAGCAGTACTTC,CAIRPSGQALIYEQYF
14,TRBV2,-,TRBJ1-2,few,TGTGCCAGCAGAACCTCGGACGGGAACTATGGCTACACCTTC,CASRTSDGNYGYTF
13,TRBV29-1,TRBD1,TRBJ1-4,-,TGCAGCGTTGACGGGACAGGCCATGAAAAACTGTTTTTT,CSVDGTGHEKLFF
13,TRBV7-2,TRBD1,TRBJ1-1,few,TGTGCCAGCAGACTTGGACAGGGCGCTGAAGCTTTCTTT,CASRLGQGAEAFF
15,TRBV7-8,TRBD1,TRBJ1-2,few,TGTGCCAGCAGTTTATTCGGACAGGGGGCAGGTGGCTACACCTTC,CASSLFGQGAGGYTF
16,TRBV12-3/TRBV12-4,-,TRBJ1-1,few,TGTGCCAGCAGTTTAGGGGGGGGACGGAGGAACACTGAAGCTTTCTTT,CASSLGGGRRNTEAFF
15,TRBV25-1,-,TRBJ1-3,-,TGTGCCAGCAGTGAATGGGGTTCATCTGGAAACACCATATATTTT,CASSEWGSSGNTIYF
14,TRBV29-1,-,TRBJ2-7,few,TGCAGCGTTGAAAGTCAGGGGAGTGTCTACGAGCAGTACTTC,CSVESQGSVYEQYF
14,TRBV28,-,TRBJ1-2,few,TGTGCCAGCAGTTATGGCAGGGAGGTTAGCGGCTACACCTTC,CASSYGREVSGYTF
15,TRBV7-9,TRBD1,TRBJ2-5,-,TGTGCCAGCAGCGCGACAGGGGGCGCTGGAGAGACCCAGTACTTC,CASSATGGAGETQYF
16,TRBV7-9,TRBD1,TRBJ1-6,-,TGCGCCAGCAGCCAAGGAAGGGGACAGGGACGATCACCCCTCCACTTT,CASSQGRGQGRSPLHF
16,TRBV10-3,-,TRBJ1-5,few,TGTGCCAGCAGCAAGACCGACATGCATAGCAATCAGCCCCAGCATTTT,CASSKTDMHSNQPQHF
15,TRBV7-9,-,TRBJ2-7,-,TGTGCCAGCAGCACCTACGCCTCGAGCTCCTACGAGCAGTACTTC,CASSTYASSSYEQYF
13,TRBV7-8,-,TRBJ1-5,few,TGTGCCAGCAGCTACGGAGGCTATCAGCCCCAGCATTTT,CASSYGGYQPQHF
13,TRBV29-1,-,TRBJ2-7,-,TGCAGCGTTGTGGGGGGGCAGGATTACGAGCAGTACTTC,CSVVGGQDYEQYF
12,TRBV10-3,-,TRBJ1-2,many,TGTGCCATCAGTGAGTCTTGGGATGGCTACACCTTC,CAISESWDGYTF
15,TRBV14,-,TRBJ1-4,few,TGTGCCAGCAGCCAAGATCCAGGGATAAATGAAAAACTGTTTTTT,CASSQDPGINEKLFF
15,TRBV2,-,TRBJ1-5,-,TGTGCCACCAGTGAACCGGCCCGGGTGAATCAGCCCCAGCATTTT,CATSEPARVNQPQHF
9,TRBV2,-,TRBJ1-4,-,TGTGCCAGCAGTGAAGAACAGTTTTTT,CASSEEQFF
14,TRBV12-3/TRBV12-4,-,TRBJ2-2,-,TGTGCCAGCAGTTTCGACAGGCGAACCGGGGAGCTGTTTTTT,CASSFDRRTGELFF
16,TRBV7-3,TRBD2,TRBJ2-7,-,TGTGCCAGCAGCCAAAAGGGGGCTAGCGGGAGGAGGGAGCAGTACTTC,CASSQKGASGRREQYF
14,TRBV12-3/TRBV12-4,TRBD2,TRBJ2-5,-,TGTGCCAGCAGTTATAGCGGGAGTTGGGAGACCCAGTACTTC,CASSYSGSWETQYF
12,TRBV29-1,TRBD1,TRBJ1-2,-,TGCAGCGATTTGGGACAGTCCGGTGGCTACACCTTC,CSDLGQSGGYTF
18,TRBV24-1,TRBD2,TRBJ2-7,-,TGTGCCAGCAGTGATTTGGGAGCGGGAGGTCGTTCCTCCTACGAGCAGTACTTC,CASSDLGAGGRSSYEQYF